This T cell receptor beta chain was captured in a study of shared clonotypes between healthy human individuals. V lost 4 bases, J lost 4 bases, and 16 bases lay in between. CDR1 MNHNS and CDR2 SASEGT come from the germline V gene. The CDR3 totals 15 residues. Sequencing used immunoSEQ multiplex PCR; TCRdb keeps in-frame clones, though not all of them. This table holds 450,000 to 600,000 clones, 79% found once. This TCR came from a woman aged 40 to 50 in good health. Some clones in this sample may be carry-over from other donors' samples. Sequences were obtained from PBMCs. V is TRBV6-1 and J is TRBJ1-2; D is undetermined. CDR3 nucleotides: TGTGCCAGCAGTGCCCGGCAACCCACGGGCTATGGCTACACCTTC. Translating it yields CASSARQPTGYGYTF.